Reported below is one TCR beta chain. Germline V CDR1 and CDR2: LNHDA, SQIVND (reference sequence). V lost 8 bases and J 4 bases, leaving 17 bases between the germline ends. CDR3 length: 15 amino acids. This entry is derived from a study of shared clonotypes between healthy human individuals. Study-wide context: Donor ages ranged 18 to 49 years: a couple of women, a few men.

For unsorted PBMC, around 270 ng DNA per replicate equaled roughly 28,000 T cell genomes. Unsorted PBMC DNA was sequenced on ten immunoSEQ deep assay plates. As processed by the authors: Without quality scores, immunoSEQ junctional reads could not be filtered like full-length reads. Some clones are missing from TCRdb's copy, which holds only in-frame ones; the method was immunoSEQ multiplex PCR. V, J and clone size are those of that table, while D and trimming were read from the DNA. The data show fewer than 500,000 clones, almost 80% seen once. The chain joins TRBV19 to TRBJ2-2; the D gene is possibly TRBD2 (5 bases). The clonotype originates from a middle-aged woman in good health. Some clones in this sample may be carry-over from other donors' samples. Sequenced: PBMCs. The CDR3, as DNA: TGTGCCAGTCGCCCGGTGGGAGAGGGCACCGGGGAGCTGTTTTTT. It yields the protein CASRPVGEGTGELFF.